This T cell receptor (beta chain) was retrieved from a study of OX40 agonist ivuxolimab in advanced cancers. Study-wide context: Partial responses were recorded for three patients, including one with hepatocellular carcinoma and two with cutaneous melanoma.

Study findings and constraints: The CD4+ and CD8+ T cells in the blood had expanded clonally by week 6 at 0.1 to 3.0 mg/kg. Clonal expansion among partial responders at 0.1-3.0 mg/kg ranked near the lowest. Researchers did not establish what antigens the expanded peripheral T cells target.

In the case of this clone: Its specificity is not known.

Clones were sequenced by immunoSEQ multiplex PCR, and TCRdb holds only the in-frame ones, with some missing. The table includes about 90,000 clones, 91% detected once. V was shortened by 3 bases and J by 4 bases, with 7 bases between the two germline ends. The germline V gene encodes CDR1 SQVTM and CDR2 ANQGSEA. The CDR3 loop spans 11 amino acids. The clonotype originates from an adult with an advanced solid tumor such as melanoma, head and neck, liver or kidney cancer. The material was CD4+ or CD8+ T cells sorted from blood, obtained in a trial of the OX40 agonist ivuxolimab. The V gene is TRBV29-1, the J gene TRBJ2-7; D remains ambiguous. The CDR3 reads CSVEWAYEQYF. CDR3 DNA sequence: TGCAGCGTTGAGTGGGCTTACGAGCAGTACTTC.